The 23 T cell receptor beta chains presented below share a single source sample, sequenced in a study of PD-1 blockade in classical Hodgkin lymphoma. The data were produced by immunoSEQ multiplex PCR, yet TCRdb's version contains in-frame clones alone and is incomplete. Of tens of thousands of clones in the sample, 89% were seen once. Documented time point: newly diagnosed, previously untreated cHL patient sample. Out of thawed PBMCs, magnetic negative selection purified CD4+ T cells. The sequenced sample consisted of CD4+ T cells from blood. All receptors derive from a human donor with classical Hodgkin lymphoma.

The V gene is TRBV9, the J gene TRBJ1-3, with D possibly being TRBD1 (5 bases). Trimming pared 5 bases from V and 4 bases from J, leaving 13 bases between. This CDR3 is 14 amino acids long. The germline gives CDR1 SGDLS, CDR2 YYNGEE. The CDR3 here is CASSEGQGGNTIYF. CDR3 DNA: TGTGCCAGCAGTGAGGGGCAGGGCGGAAACACCATATATTTT.

The V and J genes are TRBV6-4 and TRBJ1-2, with 8 bases fitting TRBD1. Germline assignment: CDR1 MRHNA and CDR2 SNTAGT. Losses at the gene ends were 2 bases for V and 8 bases for J; bases not matched to a gene: 10. The CDR3 runs 15 residues. The CDR3 spells CASSDPGQGLEGYTF. The CDR3 DNA sequence: TGTGCCAGCAGTGACCCAGGACAGGGACTGGAAGGCTACACCTTC.

The gene calls are TRBV18 and TRBJ2-7, with D possibly matching TRBD1 (6 bases). This CDR3 is 14 amino acids long. V lost 0 bases and J 4 bases, leaving 10 bases between the germline ends. Germline V gene data show CDR1 as KGHSH and CDR2 as LQKENI. The CDR3 bases are TGTGCCAGCTCACCACCGGCCAGGGGTTACGAGCAGTACTTC. As protein: CASSPPARGYEQYF.

This clone was observed once. The chain is built from TRBV11-2 and TRBJ1-2; D perhaps matches TRBD1 (6 bases). The CDR3 totals 15 residues. The germline V and J ends were trimmed by 5 bases and 4 bases, with 17 bases remaining between them. Germline V gene data show CDR1 as SGHAT and CDR2 as FQNNGV. The CDR3 nucleotides are TGTGCCAGCAGCGACTTGGACAGCGCGATCTATGGCTACACCTTC. Translation: CASSDLDSAIYGYTF.

The J gene is TRBJ2-7, the V gene TRBV2; 8 nucleotides align to TRBD1. V shed 8 bases, J shed 5 bases, and the junction held 11 bases outside the gene matches. This CDR3 contains 14 residues. Germline V lookup: CDR1 SNHLY, CDR2 FYNNEI. CDR3 in DNA: TGTGCCAGCGGAGTTCTCGGACAGGGAGACGAGCAGTACTTC. It translates to CASGVLGQGDEQYF.

This clone has a single count. This chain uses TRBV7-2 with TRBJ2-1; D is perhaps TRBD1 or TRBD2 (7 bases each). This CDR3 region has 17 residues. Trimming cost V 7 bases and J 3 bases, with 22 bases left between them. Germline-derived CDR1 and CDR2 are SGHTA and FQGNSA. CDR3 residues: CASKGGGVGLVYNEQFF. As DNA, the CDR3 is TGTGCCAGCAAAGGAGGGGGCGTTGGACTAGTCTACAATGAGCAGTTCTTC.

This clone was observed once. V is TRBV7-8 and J is TRBJ2-5; D remains unclear. CDR3 size: 11 residues. The V end lost 2 bases, the J end lost 3 bases, and 1 base lay between the germline ends. Germline values: CDR1 SGHVS, CDR2 FQNEAQ. For the CDR3, the DNA is TGTGCCAGCAGCTTAAAAGAGACCCAGTACTTC. It translates to CASSLKETQYF.

The genes are TRBV2 and TRBJ1-5; 8 positions match TRBD1. The CDR3 spans 15 residues. V trimming: 9 bases; J trimming: 2 bases; junction bases outside the gene matches: 9. The germline CDR1 and CDR2 sequences are SNHLY and FYNNEI. This CDR3 reads CASHPGTGGNQPQHF. Written as DNA, the CDR3 is TGTGCCAGTCACCCCGGGACAGGAGGCAATCAGCCCCAGCATTTT.

V usage is TRBV27 and J usage is TRBJ2-1; 7 bases match TRBD2. Germline trimming cut 6 bases from V and 5 bases from J; bases unmatched to any gene: 10. Germline CDR1 and CDR2: MNHEY and SMNVEV (reference sequence). This CDR3 is built from 15 residues. CDR3 sequence reads: CASRYPGRSNNEQFF. The CDR3 DNA sequence: TGTGCCAGCAGGTACCCCGGGAGGAGTAACAATGAGCAGTTCTTC.

CDR3 nucleotides: TGTGCCAGCAGCCCGACTAGCGGGAGAATTGGGGAGCAGTTCTTC. This codes for CASSPTSGRIGEQFF. The rearrangement links TRBV11-3 to TRBJ2-1, with TRBD2 matching over 12 bases. The CDR3 has 15 residues. The ends lost 5 bases at V and 10 bases at J; junction bases unmatched: 9. Germline V gives CDR1 SGHNT, CDR2 YENEEA.

This clone has a handful of counts. The chain carries TRBV21-1 and TRBJ2-2; TRBD1 is taken as the D call from the table, unchecked against the DNA. TRBV21-1 is listed as a pseudogene. This CDR3 is built from 17 residues. The chain's CDR3 is CASTRGTGATNTGELFF. The CDR3 DNA follows: TGTGCCAGCACCCGGGGGACAGGGGCCACGAACACCGGGGAGCTGTTTTTT.

The chain has TRBV7-2 and TRBJ1-2; perhaps TRBD1 as D (6 bases). V lost 3 bases, J lost 5 bases, and 16 bases lay in between. The germline CDR1 and CDR2 sequences are SGHTA and FQGNSA. The CDR3 spans 15 residues. This CDR3 reads CASSLLVQGGYGYTF. As DNA, the CDR3 is TGTGCCAGCAGCTTGCTGGTACAGGGAGGGTATGGCTACACCTTC. The full variable domain, in which reference TRBV7-2 and TRBJ1-2 provide the parts outside the CDR3, is GAGVSQSPSNKVTEKGKDVELRCDPISGHTALYWYRQSLGQGLEFLIYFQGNSAPDKSGLPSDRFSAERTGGSVSTLTIQRTQQEDSAVYLCASSLLVQGGYGYTFGSGTRLTVV.

The V call is TRBV7-2, the J call TRBJ2-2; D is possibly TRBD1 (6 bases). This CDR3 has 14 residues. CDR1 is SGHTA, CDR2 FQGNSA, per germline. With 8 bases removed from V and 5 bases from J, the gap between germline ends came to 15 bases. The CDR3 coding sequence is TGTGCCAGCGGCACCAATCAGGGGACCGGGGAGCTGTTTTTT. This encodes CASGTNQGTGELFF. The variable domain in full, with the rest retrieved from reference TRBV7-2 and TRBJ2-2, is GAGVSQSPSNKVTEKGKDVELRCDPISGHTALYWYRQSLGQGLEFLIYFQGNSAPDKSGLPSDRFSAERTGGSVSTLTIQRTQQEDSAVYLCASGTNQGTGELFFGEGSRLTVL.

This clone was detected once. The chain couples TRBV6-1 to TRBJ2-7; TRBD1 is a possible D gene (7 bases). Germline CDR1 and CDR2: MNHNS and SASEGT. Between the trimmed V and J ends, which lost 7 bases and 5 bases, there was a span of 15 bases. This CDR3 has 13 residues. CDR3 amino acids: CASTVGGGDEQYF. CDR3 coding DNA: TGTGCCAGCACGGTAGGAGGGGGCGACGAGCAGTACTTC.

This chain uses TRBV7-3 with TRBJ2-1, with D unresolved. CDR3 length equals 15 residues. Between the trimmed V and J ends, which lost 0 bases and 0 bases, there was a span of 6 bases. Germline CDR1 is SGHTA and CDR2 is FQGTGA. CDR3 sequence reads: CASSLTFISYNEQFF. CDR3 nucleotide sequence: TGTGCCAGCAGCTTAACATTCATCTCCTACAATGAGCAGTTCTTC.

V is TRBV7-2 and J is TRBJ2-5; TRBD2 aligns across 8 bases. This CDR3 is 16 amino acids long. Germline values: CDR1 SGHTA, CDR2 FQGNSA. The ends lost 4 bases at V and 3 bases at J; junction bases unmatched: 10. The CDR3 protein is CASSYGGSGTKETQYF. CDR3 nucleotides: TGTGCCAGCAGCTATGGGGGTAGCGGGACTAAAGAGACCCAGTACTTC.

CDR3 coding DNA: TGCGCCAGCAGCTTCGGGGGAACTAATGAAAAACTGTTTTTT. Its translation: CASSFGGTNEKLFF. The chain is built from TRBV5-1 and TRBJ1-4; tentative D call: TRBD1 (5 bases). V lost 2 bases to trimming and J lost 1 base, with 6 bases between them. CDR1 is SGHRS and CDR2 is YFSETQ in the germline V gene. This CDR3 contains 14 residues.

The V gene is TRBV18, the J gene TRBJ2-7; 8 nucleotides agree with TRBD1. The CDR3 spans 14 residues. Trimming took 5 bases from V and 2 from J; bases not matched to a gene: 5. The germline V gene encodes CDR1 KGHSH and CDR2 LQKENI. The CDR3 loop reads CASSTRTGTYEQYF. CDR3 in DNA: TGTGCCAGCTCAACTAGGACAGGGACCTACGAGCAGTACTTC.

The V gene is TRBV6-1, the J gene TRBJ2-1, with D unclear. The CDR3 runs 11 residues. The germline V gene encodes CDR1 MNHNS and CDR2 SASEGT. Trimming shortened V by 4 bases and J by 6 bases, and 4 bases separated the two germline ends. The CDR3 protein is CASSGPNEQFF. Here the CDR3 DNA reads TGTGCCAGCAGTGGACCCAATGAGCAGTTCTTC.

This clone has a single count. The rearrangement joins TRBV29-1 to TRBJ2-3, with 9 nucleotides matching TRBD1. Germline V gene lookup returns CDR1 SQVTM and CDR2 ANQGSEA. J was trimmed by 1 base and V by 7 bases; bases with no gene match: 6. The CDR3 totals 14 residues. This CDR3 reads CSGETGGGTDTQYF. The CDR3, as DNA: TGCAGCGGGGAGACAGGGGGAGGCACAGATACGCAGTATTTT.

The chain uses TRBV7-9 and TRBJ1-5; maybe TRBD1 (5 bases). Trimming removed 10 bases from V and 2 bases from J, with 12 bases in between. Germline V gene lookup returns CDR1 SEHNR and CDR2 FQNEAQ (reference sequence). CDR3 length: 13 amino acids. CDR3 DNA sequence: TGTGCCACCGACGGGGACGGCAATCAGCCCCAGCATTTT. Amino acid sequence: CATDGDGNQPQHF. Variable domain in full (rest from reference TRBV7-9 and TRBJ1-5): DTGVSQNPRHKITKRGQNVTFRCDPISEHNRLYWYRQTLGQGPEFLTYFQNEAQLEKSRLLSDRFSAERPKGSFSTLEIQRTEQGDSAMYLCATDGDGNQPQHFGDGTRLSIL.

Here the CDR3 reads CAISSSGYEQYF. The CDR3 nucleotides are TGTGCCATCAGTTCTAGCGGCTACGAGCAGTACTTC. This chain connects TRBV10-3 to TRBJ2-7; the match to TRBD2 covers 7 bases. The CDR3 sequence is 12 residues long. Germline V gives CDR1 ENHRY, CDR2 SYGVKD. V was clipped by 5 bases and J by 3 bases; unmatched bases: 1.

This sequence joins TRBV5-1 and TRBJ2-2, with TRBD2 identical over 8 bases. The CDR3 consists of 17 residues. Looked up from germline, CDR1 is SGHRS and CDR2 is YFSETQ. After removal of 0 bases from V and 5 bases from J, the junction contained 9 bases not matched to a gene. The CDR3 loop is CASSLEGAGVGTGELFF. DNA of the CDR3: TGCGCCAGCAGCTTGGAAGGAGCGGGAGTAGGTACCGGGGAGCTGTTTTTT.